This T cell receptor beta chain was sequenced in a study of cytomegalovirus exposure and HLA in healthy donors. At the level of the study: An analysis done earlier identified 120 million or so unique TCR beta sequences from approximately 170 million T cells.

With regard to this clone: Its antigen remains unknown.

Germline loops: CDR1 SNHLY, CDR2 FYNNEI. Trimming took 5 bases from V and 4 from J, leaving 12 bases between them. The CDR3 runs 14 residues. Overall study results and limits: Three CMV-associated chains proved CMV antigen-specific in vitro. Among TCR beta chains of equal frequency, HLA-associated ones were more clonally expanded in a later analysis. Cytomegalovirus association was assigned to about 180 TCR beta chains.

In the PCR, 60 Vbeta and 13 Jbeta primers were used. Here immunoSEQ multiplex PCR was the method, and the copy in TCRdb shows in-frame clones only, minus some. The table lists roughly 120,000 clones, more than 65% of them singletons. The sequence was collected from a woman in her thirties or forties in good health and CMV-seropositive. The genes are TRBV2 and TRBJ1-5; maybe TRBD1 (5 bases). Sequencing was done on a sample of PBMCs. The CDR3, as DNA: TGTGCCAGCAGTCCCGACGGGGGAAATCAGCCCCAGCATTTT. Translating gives CASSPDGGNQPQHF.